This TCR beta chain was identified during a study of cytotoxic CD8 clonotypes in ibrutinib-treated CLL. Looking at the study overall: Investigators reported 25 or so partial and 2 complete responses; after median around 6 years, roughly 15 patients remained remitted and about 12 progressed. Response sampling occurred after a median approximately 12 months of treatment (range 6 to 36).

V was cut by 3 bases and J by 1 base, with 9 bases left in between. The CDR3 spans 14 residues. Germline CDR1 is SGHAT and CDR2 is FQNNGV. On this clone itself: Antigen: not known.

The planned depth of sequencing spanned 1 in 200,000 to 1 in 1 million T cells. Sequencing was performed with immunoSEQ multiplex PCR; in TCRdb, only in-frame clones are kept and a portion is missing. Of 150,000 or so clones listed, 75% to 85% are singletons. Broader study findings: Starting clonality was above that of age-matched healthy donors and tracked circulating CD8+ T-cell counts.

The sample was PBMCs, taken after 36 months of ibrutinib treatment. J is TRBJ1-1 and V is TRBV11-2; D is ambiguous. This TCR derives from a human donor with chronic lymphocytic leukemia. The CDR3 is CASSFSTGNTEAFF. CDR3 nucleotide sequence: TGTGCCAGCAGCTTCTCGACGGGGAACACTGAAGCTTTCTTT.